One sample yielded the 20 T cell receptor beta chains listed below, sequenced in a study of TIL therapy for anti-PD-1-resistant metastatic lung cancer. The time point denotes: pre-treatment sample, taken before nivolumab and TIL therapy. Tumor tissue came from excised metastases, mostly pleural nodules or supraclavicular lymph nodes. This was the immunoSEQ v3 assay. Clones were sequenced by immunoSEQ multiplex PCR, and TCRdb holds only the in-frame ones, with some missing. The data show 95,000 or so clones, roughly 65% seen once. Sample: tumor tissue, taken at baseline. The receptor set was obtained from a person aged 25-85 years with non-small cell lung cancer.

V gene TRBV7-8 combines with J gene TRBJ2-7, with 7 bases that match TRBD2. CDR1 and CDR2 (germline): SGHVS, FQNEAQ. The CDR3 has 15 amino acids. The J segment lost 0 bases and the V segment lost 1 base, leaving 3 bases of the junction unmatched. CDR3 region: CASSLEGGSSYEQYF. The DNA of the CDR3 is TGTGCCAGCAGCTTAGAGGGCGGGAGCTCCTACGAGCAGTACTTC.

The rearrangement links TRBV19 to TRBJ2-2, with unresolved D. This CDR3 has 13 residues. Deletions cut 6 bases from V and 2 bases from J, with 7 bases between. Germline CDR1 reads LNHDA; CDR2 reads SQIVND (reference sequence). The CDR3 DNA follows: TGTGCCAGTAGCATGCTTAACACCGGGGAGCTGTTTTTT. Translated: CASSMLNTGELFF.

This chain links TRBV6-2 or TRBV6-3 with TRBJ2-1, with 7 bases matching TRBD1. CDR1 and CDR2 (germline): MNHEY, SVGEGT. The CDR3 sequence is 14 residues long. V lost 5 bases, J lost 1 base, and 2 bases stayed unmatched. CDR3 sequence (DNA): TGTGCCAGCAGTCCGGGACAGTCCTACAATGAGCAGTTCTTC. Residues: CASSPGQSYNEQFF.

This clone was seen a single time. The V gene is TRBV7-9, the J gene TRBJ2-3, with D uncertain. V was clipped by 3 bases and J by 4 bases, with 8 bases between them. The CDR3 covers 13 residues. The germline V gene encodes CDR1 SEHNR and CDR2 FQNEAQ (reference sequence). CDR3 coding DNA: TGTGCCAGCAGCTTTAACGCGGCAGATACGCAGTATTTT. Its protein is CASSFNAADTQYF.

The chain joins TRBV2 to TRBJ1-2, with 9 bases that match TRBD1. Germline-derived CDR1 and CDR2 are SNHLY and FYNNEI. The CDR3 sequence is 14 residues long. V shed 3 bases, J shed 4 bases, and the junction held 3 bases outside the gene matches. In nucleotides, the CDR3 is TGTGCCAGCAGTGAGGACAGGGGCGTCTATGGCTACACCTTC. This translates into CASSEDRGVYGYTF.

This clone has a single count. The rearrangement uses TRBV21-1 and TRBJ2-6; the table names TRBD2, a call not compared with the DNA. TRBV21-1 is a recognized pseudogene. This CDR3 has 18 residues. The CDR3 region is CASSKYTSGNSGANVLTF. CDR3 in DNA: TGTGCCAGCAGCAAATATACTAGCGGGAACTCTGGGGCCAACGTCCTGACTTTC.

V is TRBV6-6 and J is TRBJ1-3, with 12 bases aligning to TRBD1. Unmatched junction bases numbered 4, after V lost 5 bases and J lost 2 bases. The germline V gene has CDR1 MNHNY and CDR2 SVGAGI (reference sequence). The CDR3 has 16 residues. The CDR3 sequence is CASSTGQGAAGNTIYF. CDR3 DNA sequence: TGTGCCAGCAGTACGGGACAGGGGGCGGCTGGAAACACCATATATTTT.

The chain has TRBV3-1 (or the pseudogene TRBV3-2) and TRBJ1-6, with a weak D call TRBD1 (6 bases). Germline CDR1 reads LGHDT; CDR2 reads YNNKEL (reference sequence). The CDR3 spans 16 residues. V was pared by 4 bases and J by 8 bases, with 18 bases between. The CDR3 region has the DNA TGTGCCAGCAGCCCGAACAGAGTCAGGGGAGATTCACCCCTCCACTTT. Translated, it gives CASSPNRVRGDSPLHF.

The CDR3 sequence is CASSLGAGLEKLFF. CDR3 DNA: TGTGCCAGCAGCTTAGGGGCAGGGCTTGAAAAACTGTTTTTT. This chain uses TRBV7-9 with TRBJ1-4; D might be TRBD1 (5 bases). CDR1 SEHNR and CDR2 FQNEAQ come from the germline V gene (reference sequence). V lost 1 base, J lost 7 bases, and 10 bases lay in between. The CDR3 is 14 residues long.

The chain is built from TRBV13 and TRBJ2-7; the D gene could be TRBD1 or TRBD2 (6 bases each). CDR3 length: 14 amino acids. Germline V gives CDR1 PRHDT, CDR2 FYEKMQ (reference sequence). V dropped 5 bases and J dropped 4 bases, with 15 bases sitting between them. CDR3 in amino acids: CASSPPGAAYEQYF. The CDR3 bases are TGTGCCAGCAGCCCGCCGGGGGCGGCTTACGAGCAGTACTTC.

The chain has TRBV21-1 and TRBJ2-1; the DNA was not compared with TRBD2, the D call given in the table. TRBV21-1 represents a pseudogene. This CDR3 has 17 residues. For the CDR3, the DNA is TGTGCCAGCAGCAAAGAGGGACTAGCGGGAGTCTCTAATGAGCAGTTCTTC. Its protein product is CASSKEGLAGVSNEQFF.

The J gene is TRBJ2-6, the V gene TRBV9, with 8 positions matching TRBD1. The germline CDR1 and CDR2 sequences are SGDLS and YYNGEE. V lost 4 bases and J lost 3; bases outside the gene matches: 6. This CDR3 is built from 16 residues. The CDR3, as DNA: TGTGCCAGCAGCCCTCAGGGGGCGGGTGGGGCCAACGTCCTGACTTTC. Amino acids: CASSPQGAGGANVLTF.

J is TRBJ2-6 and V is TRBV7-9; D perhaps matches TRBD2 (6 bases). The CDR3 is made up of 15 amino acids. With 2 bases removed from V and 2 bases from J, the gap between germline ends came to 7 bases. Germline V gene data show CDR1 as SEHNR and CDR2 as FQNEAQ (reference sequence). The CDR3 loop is CASSLWRAGANVLTF. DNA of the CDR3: TGTGCCAGCAGCTTATGGAGGGCTGGGGCCAACGTCCTGACTTTC.

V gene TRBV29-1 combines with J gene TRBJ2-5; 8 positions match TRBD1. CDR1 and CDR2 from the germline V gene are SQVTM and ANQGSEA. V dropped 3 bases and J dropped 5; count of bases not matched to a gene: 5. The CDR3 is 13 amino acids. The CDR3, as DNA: TGCAGCGTTGATAGACAGGGGTACGAGACCCAGTACTTC. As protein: CSVDRQGYETQYF.

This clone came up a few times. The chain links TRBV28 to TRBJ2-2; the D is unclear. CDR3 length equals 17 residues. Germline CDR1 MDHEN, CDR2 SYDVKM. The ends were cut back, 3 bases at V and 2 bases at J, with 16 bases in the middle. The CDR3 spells CASSFYSGSSNTGELFF. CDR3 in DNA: TGTGCCAGCAGTTTCTATTCGGGTAGCTCTAACACCGGGGAGCTGTTTTTT.

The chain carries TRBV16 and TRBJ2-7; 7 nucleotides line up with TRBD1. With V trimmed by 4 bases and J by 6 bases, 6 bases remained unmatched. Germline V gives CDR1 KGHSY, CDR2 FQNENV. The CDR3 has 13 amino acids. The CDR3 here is CASSRQGGGEQYF. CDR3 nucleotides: TGTGCCAGCAGCCGACAGGGCGGTGGCGAGCAGTACTTC.

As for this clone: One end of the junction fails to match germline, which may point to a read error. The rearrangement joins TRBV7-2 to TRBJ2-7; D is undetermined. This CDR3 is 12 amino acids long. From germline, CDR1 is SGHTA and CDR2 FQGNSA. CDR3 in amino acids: CASSPTGYQQYF. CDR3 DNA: TGTGCCAGCAGCCCGACCGGCTACCAGCAGTACTTC.

CDR3 sequence reads: CAARASGGTQYF. The CDR3 region has the DNA TGTGCCGCCAGGGCTAGCGGAGGTACGCAGTATTTT. The chain combines TRBV10-3 with TRBJ2-3, with TRBD2 matching over 7 bases. The CDR3 has 12 residues. V lost 11 bases and J lost 8; bases outside the gene matches: 10. The V gene's germline CDR1 is ENHRY and CDR2 SYGVKD.

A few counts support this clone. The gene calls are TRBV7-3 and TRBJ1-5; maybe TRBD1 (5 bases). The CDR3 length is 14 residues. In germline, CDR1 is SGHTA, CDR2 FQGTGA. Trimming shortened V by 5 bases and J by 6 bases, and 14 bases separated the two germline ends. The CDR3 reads CASSKGPGSQPQHF. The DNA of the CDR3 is TGTGCCAGCAGCAAGGGGCCCGGCAGTCAGCCCCAGCATTTT.

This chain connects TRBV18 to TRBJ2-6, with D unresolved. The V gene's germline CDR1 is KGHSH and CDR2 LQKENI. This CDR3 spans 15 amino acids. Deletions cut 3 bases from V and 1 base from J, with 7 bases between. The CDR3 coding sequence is TGTGCCAGCTCACCCCTCCTATCTGGGGCCAACGTCCTGACTTTC. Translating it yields CASSPLLSGANVLTF.